The sequence of this T cell receptor beta chain was determined in a study of T-cell memory formation after mild COVID-19. There are a few counts of this clonotype. CDR1 is MGHRA and CDR2 is YSYEKL in the germline V gene. Trimming took 3 bases from V and 5 from J; bases not matched to a gene: 9. This CDR3 spans 15 amino acids. TCR alpha and TCR beta cDNA libraries carrying sample barcodes and UMIs were produced by 5'RACE using constant-segment primers. TCRdb reprocessed the 5' RACE reads with MiXCR, giving one entry per CDR3 protein. The sample has 300,000 to 400,000 distinct CDR3 sequences, around 21% seen once.

The clonotype comes from an adult woman who had mild COVID-19 (a few samples of this study predate the infection). Cell type and time point are not known. The chain carries TRBV4-1 and TRBJ2-7, with 8 nucleotides matching TRBD1. Sequenced sample: PBMCs or a T cell subset sorted from them (not recorded which). CDR3: CASSHRGQGYHEQYF. The CDR3 nucleotides read TGCGCCAGCAGCCACCGCGGACAGGGTTACCACGAGCAGTACTTC.